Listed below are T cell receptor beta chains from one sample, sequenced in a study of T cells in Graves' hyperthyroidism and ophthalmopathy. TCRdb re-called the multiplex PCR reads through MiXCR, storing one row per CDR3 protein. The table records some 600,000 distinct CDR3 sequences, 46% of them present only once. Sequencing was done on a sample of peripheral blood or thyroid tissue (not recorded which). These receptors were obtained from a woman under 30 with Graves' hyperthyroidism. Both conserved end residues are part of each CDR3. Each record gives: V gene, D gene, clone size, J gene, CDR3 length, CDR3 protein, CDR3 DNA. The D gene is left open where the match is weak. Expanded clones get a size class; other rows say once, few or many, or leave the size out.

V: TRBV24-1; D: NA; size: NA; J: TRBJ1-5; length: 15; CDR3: CASSWTGTQNQPQHF; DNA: TGTGCCAGCAGTTGGACCGGGACACAAAATCAGCCCCAGCATTTT
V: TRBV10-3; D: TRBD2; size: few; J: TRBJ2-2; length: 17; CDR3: CAISDPSGRPNTGELFF; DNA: TGTGCCATCAGTGACCCTAGCGGGAGGCCGAACACCGGGGAGCTGTTTTTT
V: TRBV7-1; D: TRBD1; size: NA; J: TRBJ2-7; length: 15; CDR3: CASRSPRDRGLEQYF; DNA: TGTGCCAGCAGGTCCCCCCGGGACAGGGGGCTCGAGCAGTACTTC
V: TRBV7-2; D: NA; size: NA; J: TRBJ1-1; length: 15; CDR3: CASSPRANRGTEAFF; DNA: TGTGCCAGCAGCCCCCGGGCTAACCGGGGAACTGAAGCTTTCTTT
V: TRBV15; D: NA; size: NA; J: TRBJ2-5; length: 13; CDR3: CATSRDRVETQYF; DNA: TGTGCCACCAGCAGAGATCGAGTGGAGACCCAGTACTTC
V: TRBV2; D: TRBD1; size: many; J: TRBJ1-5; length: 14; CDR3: CASNMDRGNQPQHF; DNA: TGTGCCAGCAATATGGACAGGGGGAATCAGCCCCAGCATTTT
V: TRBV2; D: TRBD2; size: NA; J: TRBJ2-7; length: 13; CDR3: CASRRGGYDEQYF; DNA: TGTGCCAGCAGGCGGGGAGGGTACGATGAGCAGTACTTC
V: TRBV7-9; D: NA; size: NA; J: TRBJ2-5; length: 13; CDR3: CASSQPDQETQYF; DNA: TGTGCCAGCAGCCAGCCCGACCAAGAGACCCAGTACTTC
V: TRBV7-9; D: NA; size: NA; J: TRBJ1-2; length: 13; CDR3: CAISSADFYGYTF; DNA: TGTGCTATCAGCTCGGCAGACTTCTATGGCTACACCTTC
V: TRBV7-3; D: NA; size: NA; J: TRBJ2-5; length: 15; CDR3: CASSLVEGFKETQYF; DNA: TGTGCCAGCAGCTTGGTCGAGGGGTTCAAAGAGACCCAGTACTTC
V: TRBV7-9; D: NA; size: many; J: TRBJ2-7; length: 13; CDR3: CASSLGGSNEQYF; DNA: TGTGCCAGCAGCTTAGGGGGGTCTAACGAGCAGTACTTC
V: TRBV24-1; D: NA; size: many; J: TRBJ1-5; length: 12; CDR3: CATSHSNQPQHF; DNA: TGTGCCACCTCTCACAGCAATCAGCCCCAGCATTTT
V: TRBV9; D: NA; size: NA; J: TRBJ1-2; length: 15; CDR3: CASSVASSSSYGYTF; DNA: TGTGCCAGCAGCGTAGCGTCCAGTAGCTCCTATGGCTACACCTTC
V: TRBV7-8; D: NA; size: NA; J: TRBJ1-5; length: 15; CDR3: CASSPNGDYNQPQHF; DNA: TGTGCCAGCAGTCCCAACGGGGATTACAATCAGCCCCAGCATTTT
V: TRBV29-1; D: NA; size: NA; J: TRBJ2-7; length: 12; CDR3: CSLSQAAYEQYF; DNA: TGCAGCTTATCCCAGGCCGCCTACGAGCAGTACTTC
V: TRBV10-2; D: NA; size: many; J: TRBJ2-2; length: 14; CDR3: CASSPQPNTGELFF; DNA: TGCGCCAGCAGCCCACAGCCCAACACCGGGGAGCTGTTTTTT
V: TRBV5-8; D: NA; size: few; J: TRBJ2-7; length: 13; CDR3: CASTLDPTYEQYF; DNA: TGTGCCAGCACCCTCGACCCGACATACGAGCAGTACTTC
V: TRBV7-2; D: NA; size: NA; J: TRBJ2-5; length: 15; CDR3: CASSLEGGPGQTQYF; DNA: TGTGCCAGCAGCTTGGAAGGGGGGCCCGGCCAGACCCAGTACTTC
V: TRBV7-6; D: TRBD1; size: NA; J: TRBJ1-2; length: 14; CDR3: CASSSGTGFYGYTF; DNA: TGTGCCAGCAGCTCCGGGACAGGGTTCTATGGCTACACCTTC
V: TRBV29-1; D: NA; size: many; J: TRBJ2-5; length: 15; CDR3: CSVTPPIAGYETQYF; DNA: TGCAGCGTTACCCCTCCGATTGCGGGCTACGAGACCCAGTACTTC
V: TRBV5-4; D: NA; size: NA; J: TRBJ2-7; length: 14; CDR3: CASSPSGISYEQYF; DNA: TGTGCCAGCAGTCCTTCCGGGATCTCCTACGAGCAGTACTTC
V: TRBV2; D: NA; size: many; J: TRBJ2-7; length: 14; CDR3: CASKRGTTTYEQYF; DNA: TGTGCCAGCAAAAGGGGGACGACAACCTACGAGCAGTACTTC
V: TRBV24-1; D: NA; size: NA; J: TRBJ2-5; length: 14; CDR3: CATTSGTGLETQYF; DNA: TGTGCCACCACCTCCGGCACAGGGTTGGAGACCCAGTACTTC
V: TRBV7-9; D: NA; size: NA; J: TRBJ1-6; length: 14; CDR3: CASTSGGRDSPLHF; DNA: TGTGCCAGCACCTCGGGGGGGAGAGATTCACCCCTCCACTTT
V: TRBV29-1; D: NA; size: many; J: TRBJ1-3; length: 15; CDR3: CSVEVLGGAGNTIYF; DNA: TGCAGCGTTGAAGTTCTGGGTGGGGCTGGAAACACCATATATTTT
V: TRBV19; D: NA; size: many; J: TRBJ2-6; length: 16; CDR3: CAWSLGSVSGANVLTF; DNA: TGTGCCTGGAGCCTGGGGAGTGTCTCTGGGGCCAACGTCCTGACTTTC
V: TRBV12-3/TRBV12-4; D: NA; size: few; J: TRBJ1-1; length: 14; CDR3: CASSAGSTNTEAFF; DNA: TGTGCCAGCAGTGCAGGATCGACCAACACTGAAGCTTTCTTT
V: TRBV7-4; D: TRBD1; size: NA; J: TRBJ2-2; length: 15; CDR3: CASSLQGRGTGELFF; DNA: TGTGCCAGCAGTCTACAGGGGCGAGGCACCGGGGAGCTGTTTTTT
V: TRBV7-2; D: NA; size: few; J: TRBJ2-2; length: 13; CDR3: CASSQVASGELFF; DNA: TGCGCCAGCAGCCAAGTAGCCTCCGGGGAGCTGTTTTTT
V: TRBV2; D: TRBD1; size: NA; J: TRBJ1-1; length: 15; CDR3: CASRIRDRGDTEAFF; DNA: TGTGCCAGCAGAATCCGGGACAGGGGTGACACTGAAGCTTTCTTT
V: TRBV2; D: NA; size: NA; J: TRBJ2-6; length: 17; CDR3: CASSPEGRSSGANVLTF; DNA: TGCGCCAGCAGCCCAGAGGGACGGAGCTCTGGGGCCAACGTCCTGACTTTC
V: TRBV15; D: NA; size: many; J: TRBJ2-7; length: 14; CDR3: CATSRVGRVDEQYF; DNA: TGTGCCACCAGCAGAGTAGGCAGGGTTGACGAGCAGTACTTC
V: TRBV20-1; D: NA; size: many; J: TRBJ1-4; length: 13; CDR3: CSARSGSDEKLFF; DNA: TGCAGTGCGAGATCAGGGAGTGATGAAAAACTGTTTTTT
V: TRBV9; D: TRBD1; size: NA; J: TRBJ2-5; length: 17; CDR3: CASSVDFVGTGRETQYF; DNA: TGTGCCAGCAGCGTAGACTTTGTAGGGACAGGGCGAGAGACCCAGTACTTC
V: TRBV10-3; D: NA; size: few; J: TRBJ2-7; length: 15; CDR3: CASSPVRTEPREQYF; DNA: TGTGCCAGCAGTCCCGTGAGGACCGAACCCCGCGAGCAGTACTTC
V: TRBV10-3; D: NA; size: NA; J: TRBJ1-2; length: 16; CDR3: CASSYDGRGGDYGYTF; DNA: TGTGCCAGCAGTTACGACGGCAGGGGTGGGGACTATGGCTACACCTTC
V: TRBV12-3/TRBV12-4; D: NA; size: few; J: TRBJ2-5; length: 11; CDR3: CASSQTGTQYF; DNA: TGTGCCAGCTCCCAAACCGGGACCCAGTACTTC
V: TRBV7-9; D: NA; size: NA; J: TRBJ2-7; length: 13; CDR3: CASSVSPTYEQYF; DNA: TGTGCCAGCAGCGTATCTCCCACCTACGAGCAGTACTTC
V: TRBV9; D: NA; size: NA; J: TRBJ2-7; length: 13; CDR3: CASGSGPTQEQYF; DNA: TGTGCCAGCGGTAGCGGCCCTACGCAGGAGCAGTACTTC
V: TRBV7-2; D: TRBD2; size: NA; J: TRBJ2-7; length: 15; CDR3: CASSPQAGGAYEQYF; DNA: TGTGCCAGCAGTCCCCAGGCGGGAGGGGCCTACGAGCAGTACTTC